Listed below are T cell receptor beta chains from one sample, sequenced in a study of OX40 agonist ivuxolimab in advanced cancers. Libraries were prepared by immunoSEQ multiplex PCR; TCRdb keeps only in-frame clonotypes and omits some of them. The data hold about 80,000 clones, with about 92% observed a single time. The sample in question was CD4+ or CD8+ T cells sorted from blood, obtained in a trial of the OX40 agonist ivuxolimab. Receptor source: an adult with an advanced solid tumor such as melanoma, head and neck, liver or kidney cancer. The CDR3 runs from the conserved cysteine through the conserved F or W. A D gene is named only where the DNA matches it firmly. Not every row has a clone size; where given, it reads once, few, many or a size class.

D gene	J gene	V gene	clone size	CDR3 protein	CDR3 DNA
-	TRBJ1-5	TRBV30	-	CAWNEGLGNQPQHF	TGTGCCTGGAATGAAGGGTTGGGCAATCAGCCCCAGCATTTT
-	TRBJ2-6	TRBV5-6	-	CASSLGVAGANVLTF	TGTGCCAGCAGCTTGGGCGTTGCAGGGGCCAACGTCCTGACTTTC
TRBD1	TRBJ1-4	TRBV6-6	-	CASSYVTGWEKLFF	TGTGCCAGCAGTTACGTGACAGGGTGGGAAAAACTGTTTTTT
-	TRBJ1-6	TRBV5-6	-	CASSLHSPLHF	TGTGCCAGCAGCTTGCATTCACCCCTCCACTTT
-	TRBJ2-4	TRBV9	-	CASSAPGQWAPSF	TGTGCCAGCAGCGCCCCCGGACAGTGGGCACCCAGCTTC
-	TRBJ2-2	TRBV4-1	-	CASTLIGTANTGELFF	TGCGCCAGCACCCTTATCGGGACGGCGAACACCGGGGAGCTGTTTTTT
-	TRBJ1-6	TRBV9	-	CASSAWADNSPLHF	TGTGCCAGCAGCGCCTGGGCCGATAATTCACCCCTCCACTTT
TRBD1	TRBJ2-1	TRBV6-5	-	CASSIQGAYNEQFF	TGTGCCAGCAGCATACAGGGGGCCTACAATGAGCAGTTCTTC
-	TRBJ1-1	TRBV27	-	CASSLSEDTEAFF	TGTGCCAGCAGTTTATCCGAAGACACTGAAGCTTTCTTT
TRBD1	TRBJ2-7	TRBV5-4	-	CASSLGDRDRDEQYF	TGTGCCAGCAGCTTAGGGGACAGGGATCGGGACGAGCAGTACTTC
-	TRBJ2-7	TRBV4-2	-	CASSQGSRGHPYEQYF	TGTGCCAGCAGCCAAGGCTCGCGGGGACACCCCTACGAGCAGTACTTC
-	TRBJ1-4	TRBV19	once	CASSWSGTNEKLFF	TGTGCCAGTAGTTGGTCTGGGACTAATGAAAAACTGTTTTTT
TRBD2	TRBJ2-3	TRBV4-2	-	CASSQDRAGGPTDTQYF	TGTGCCAGCAGCCAAGATCGAGCGGGGGGTCCCACAGATACGCAGTATTTT
-	TRBJ2-1	TRBV6-5	-	CASSRTLEPNEQFF	TGTGCCAGCAGCCGGACACTAGAGCCAAATGAGCAGTTCTTC
TRBD2	TRBJ2-7	TRBV5-1	-	CASSASGGSNEQYF	TGCGCCAGCAGCGCTAGCGGGGGGAGTAACGAGCAGTACTTC
TRBD1	TRBJ1-2	TRBV2	few	CASITGTANYGYTF	TGTGCCAGCATAACAGGGACAGCTAACTATGGCTACACCTTC
TRBD1	TRBJ1-2	TRBV7-9	-	CASSAPGQNPLNPNYGYTF	TGTGCCAGCAGCGCTCCGGGACAGAATCCTTTGAATCCTAACTATGGCTACACCTTC
-	TRBJ1-4	TRBV7-2	once	CASRTGVNEKLFF	TGTGCCAGCAGAACCGGAGTGAATGAAAAACTGTTTTTT
-	TRBJ2-7	TRBV7-9	-	CASSATGTGYSYEQYF	TGTGCCAGCAGCGCCACCGGGACGGGCTACTCCTACGAGCAGTACTTC
TRBD1	TRBJ2-7	TRBV7-9	-	CASSSFRDRAYEQYF	TGTGCCAGCAGCTCCTTTCGGGACAGGGCCTACGAGCAGTACTTC
-	TRBJ2-1	TRBV13	-	CASSLFSNEQFF	TGTGCCAGCAGCTTATTTTCGAATGAGCAGTTCTTC
TRBD1	TRBJ1-1	TRBV7-8	-	CASSLVTGAVTEAFF	TGTGCCAGCAGCTTAGTGACAGGGGCTGTCACTGAAGCTTTCTTT